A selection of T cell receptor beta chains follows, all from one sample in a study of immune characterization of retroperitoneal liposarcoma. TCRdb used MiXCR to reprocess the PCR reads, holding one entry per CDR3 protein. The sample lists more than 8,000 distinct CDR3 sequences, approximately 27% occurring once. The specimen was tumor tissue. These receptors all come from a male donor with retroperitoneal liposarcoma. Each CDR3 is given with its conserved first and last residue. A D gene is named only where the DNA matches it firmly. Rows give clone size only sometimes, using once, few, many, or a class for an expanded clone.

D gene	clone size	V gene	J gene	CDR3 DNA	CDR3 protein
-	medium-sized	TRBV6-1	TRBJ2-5	TGTGCCAGCTTCGCACCCGCCGGCAGTGAGCAGTACTTC	CASFAPAGSEQYF
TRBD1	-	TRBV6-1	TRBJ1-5	TGTGCCAGCAGTGAACGGGAGGGGGCGGGCAATCAGCCCCAGCATTTT	CASSEREGAGNQPQHF
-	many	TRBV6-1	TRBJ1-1	TGTGCCAGCAGGGGGATGGGCACTGAAGCTTTCTTT	CASRGMGTEAFF
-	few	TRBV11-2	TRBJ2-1	TGTGCCAGCAGCTTAGTCAGAGAGACCCAGTTCTTC	CASSLVRETQFF
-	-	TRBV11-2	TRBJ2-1	TGTGCCAGCAGTCGCCGTAGCGCCTCCTCCTACAATGAGCAGTTCTTC	CASSRRSASSYNEQFF
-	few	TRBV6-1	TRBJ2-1	TGTGCCAGCGGGACCCCGAGCTCCTACAATGAGCAGTTCTTC	CASGTPSSYNEQFF
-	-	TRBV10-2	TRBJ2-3	TGCGCCAGCAGTGACCGACAGGCCCCAGATACGCAGTATTTT	CASSDRQAPDTQYF
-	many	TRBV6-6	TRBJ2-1	TGTGCCAGCAGTTACATGGTGGGGTCCTACGAGCAGTTCTTC	CASSYMVGSYEQFF
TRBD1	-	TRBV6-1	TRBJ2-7	TGTGCCAGCAGTGACCAGACAGGGTACGAGCAGTACTTC	CASSDQTGYEQYF
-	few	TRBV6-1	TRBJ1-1	TGTGCCAGCAGGAGGGGGGTGAACACTGAAGCTTTCTTT	CASRRGVNTEAFF
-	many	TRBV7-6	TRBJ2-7	TGTGCCAGCAGCGCGACGAGGAGGGACAATGAGCAGTACTTC	CASSATRRDNEQYF
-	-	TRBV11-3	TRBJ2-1	TGTGCCAGCAGCGTCAGTTTCCACAATGAGCAGTTCTTC	CASSVSFHNEQFF
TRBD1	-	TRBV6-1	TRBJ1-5	TGTGCCAGCAGGGATTTGACAGGGTTCGCCAAAGCCCAGCCCCAGCATTTT	CASRDLTGFAKAQPQHF
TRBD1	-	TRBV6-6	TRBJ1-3	TGTGCCAGCAGTTACGGGGTTATATATTCGGGACAGGGGAAAGGTGCAGAGTGGAACACCATATATTTT	CASSYGVIYSGQGKGAEWNTIYF